This T cell receptor (beta chain) was captured in a study of shared clonotypes between healthy human individuals (TCRdb year 2020). Concerning the study at large: The cohort comprised a couple of women and a few men aged 18 to 49 years. Per donor, three plates each were used for CD4 naive and CD4 memory, two for CD8 naive, and one for CD8 memory. To increase sequencing depth and limit assay-specific biases, different laboratories used diverse techniques to prepare libraries and sequence TCR repertoires. Each donor's leukapheresis produced roughly between roughly 0.85 and 9.5 billion PBMCs. To estimate repertoire size and how much clonotypes are shared between individuals, the study performed deep sequencing of blood TCR repertoires from roughly five healthy adults. Overall study outcomes, separate from this receptor: Compared with non-shared clonotypes, the clonotypes found in all four sorted-subset donors had higher generation probabilities. Across four donors, approximately 4.9% of naive CD4, 3.5% of naive CD8, 2.3% of memory CD4, and about 0.4% of memory CD8 clonotypes were shared. Because the study included a small number of donors, the genetic and exposure-history diversity represented was limited. Even with the large sequencing depth, rarefaction of the sorted-subset datasets indicated that sequencing was incomplete. Only blood was sampled, and tissue TCR repertoires likely differ from those in blood. Larger estimated clonotype richness was generally found for naive subsets than for memory subsets. Pairwise subsampling led to the expectation that sequencing depth would affect the degree of clonotype sharing among donors.

CD8 naive samples consisted of CD45RO-negative cells that were positively selected for CCR7, yielding a CD45RA+CCR7+ population without TemRA cells. Healthy HIV-negative adults with no recently reported acute infections or vaccinations were included as donors. Every donor was a Caucasian adult living in Nashville, Tennessee, USA. After blood collection by leukapheresis, PBMCs were isolated using Ficoll-Histopaque density gradient centrifugation and then cryopreserved in the vapor phase of liquid nitrogen. Purity and quantity of every magnetically sorted T cell population were checked by analytical flow cytometry. Genomic DNA was isolated from every sorted fraction and measured by UV absorbance on a Nanodrop 2000c. Using the deep immunoSEQ assay, multiplex PCR amplified TCR CDR3 regions from genomic DNA. Extracted genomic DNA from each cell subset was spread evenly across all wells of several immunoSEQ 96-well plates, with each plate serving as a replicate. For sorted subsets, 200 to 250 ng of genomic DNA, equivalent to some 30,000 T cell genomes, went into each replicate PCR. The purified libraries were quantified using a Qubit 3.0 fluorometer, sized with a Bioanalyzer 2100, and then quantified again using the KAPA Library Quantification kit. Each immunoSEQ 96-well plate was sequenced on its own single-read 150-cycle Illumina NextSeq 550 flow cell. In the original analysis: The immunoSEQ output contained only junctional sequences without quality scores, so filtering could not match that applied to full-length reads. To assign V/J genes and CDR3, sequences were annotated against IMGT germline references using PyIR, a Python wrapper for IgBLAST v1.9. Reads were filtered out if the reads had weak V/J assignments (E-value above 1e-6), no CDR3, stop codons, out-of-frame junctions, or ambiguous translated residues. V3J clonotypes were defined as sequences sharing the same inferred V gene, J gene, and CDR3 amino acid sequence. Percentage overlap between repertoires was computed as shared unique clonotypes divided by the size of the smaller repertoire. Three approaches were used to assess repertoire richness: RTK rarefaction, the Chao1 estimator, and Recon v2.1 estimates of unobserved clonotypes. Generation probabilities for all TCRbeta clonotypes obtained by the gDNA method from several donors were computed using OLGA. In its TCRdb copy, this immuneACCESS table keeps in-frame sequences only and misses some clones. Where compared with another copy, unresolved V genes explain less than half of these, and the others have no known cause. V, J and clone size derive from that table, while D and trimming were established from the DNA sequence. For this sample there are about 680,000 clones; 92% appear just once. Of the sample, 24% falls within the top ten clones.

CDR1 and CDR2, per the germline V gene (reference sequence), are MNHEY and SMNVEV. V is cut back by 4 bases and J by 9 bases, with 5 bases in the junction unmatched. The CDR3 sequence holds 13 residues, the cysteine and phenylalanine included. The read is trimmed to its CDR3 DNA, 39 bases read in frame from base 1. A note on this clone: This clone's antigen is unknown. Per-base qualities were not stored, and no clone one base away is much larger.

The chain employs TRBV27 and TRBJ2-2; the central 7 bases match TRBD2. The TCR originated in a man between 25 and 39 years old in good health. The specimen sequenced was naive CD8+ T cells sorted from blood. This specimen's cell subset or site label, per the study, means: CD45RA+CCR7+. The DNA sequence is given as TGTGCCAGCAGTTGGGAGGGTCGCCGGGAGCTGTTTTTT. Translated, this is CASSWEGRRELFF.